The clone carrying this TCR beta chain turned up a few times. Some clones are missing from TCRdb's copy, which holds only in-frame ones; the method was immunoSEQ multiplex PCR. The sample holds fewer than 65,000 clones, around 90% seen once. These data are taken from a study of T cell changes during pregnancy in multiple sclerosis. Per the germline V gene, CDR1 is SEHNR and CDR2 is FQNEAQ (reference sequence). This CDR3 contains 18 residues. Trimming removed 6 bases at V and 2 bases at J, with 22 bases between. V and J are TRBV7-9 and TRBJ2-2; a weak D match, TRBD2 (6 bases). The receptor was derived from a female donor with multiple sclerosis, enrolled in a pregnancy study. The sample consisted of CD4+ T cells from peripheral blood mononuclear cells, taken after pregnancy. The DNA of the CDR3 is TGTGCCAGCAGAGTCTCCCAGGGCCGGGGGAAAAACACCGGGGAGCTGTTTTTT. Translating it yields CASRVSQGRGKNTGELFF. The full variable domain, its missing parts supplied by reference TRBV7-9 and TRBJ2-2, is DTGVSQNPRHKITKRGQNVTFRCDPISEHNRLYWYRQTLGQGPEFLTYFQNEAQLEKSRLLSDRFSAERPKGSFSTLEIQRTEQGDSAMYLCASRVSQGRGKNTGELFFGEGSRLTVL.